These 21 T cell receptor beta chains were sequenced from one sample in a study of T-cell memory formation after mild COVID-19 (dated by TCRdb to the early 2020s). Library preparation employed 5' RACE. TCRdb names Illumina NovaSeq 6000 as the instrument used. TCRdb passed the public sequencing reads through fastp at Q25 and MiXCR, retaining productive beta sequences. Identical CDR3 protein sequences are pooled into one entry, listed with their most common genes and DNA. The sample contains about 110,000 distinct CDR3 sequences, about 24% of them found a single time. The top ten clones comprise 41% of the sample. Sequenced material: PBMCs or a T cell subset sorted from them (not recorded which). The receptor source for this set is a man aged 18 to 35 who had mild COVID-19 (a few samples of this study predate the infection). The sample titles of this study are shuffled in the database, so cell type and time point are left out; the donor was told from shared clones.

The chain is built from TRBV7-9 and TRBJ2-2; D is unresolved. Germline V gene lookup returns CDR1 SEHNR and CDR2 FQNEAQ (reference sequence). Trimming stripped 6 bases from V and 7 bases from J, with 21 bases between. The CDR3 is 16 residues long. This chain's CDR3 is CASRPWNSLGSGELFF. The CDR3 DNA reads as TGTGCCAGCAGACCATGGAACAGCCTGGGTAGCGGGGAGCTGTTTTTT.

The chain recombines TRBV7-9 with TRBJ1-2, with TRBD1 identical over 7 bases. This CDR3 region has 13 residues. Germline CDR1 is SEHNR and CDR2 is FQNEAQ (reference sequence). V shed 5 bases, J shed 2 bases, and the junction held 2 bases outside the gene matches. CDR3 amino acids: CASSRGPNYGYTF. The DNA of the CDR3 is TGTGCCAGCAGCAGGGGGCCAAACTATGGCTACACCTTC.

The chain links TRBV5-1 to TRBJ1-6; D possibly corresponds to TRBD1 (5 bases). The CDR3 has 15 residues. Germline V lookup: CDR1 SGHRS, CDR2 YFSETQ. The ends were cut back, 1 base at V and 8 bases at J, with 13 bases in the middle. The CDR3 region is CASSLSRGKDSPLHF. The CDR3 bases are TGCGCCAGCAGCTTGTCCCGGGGCAAGGATTCACCCCTCCACTTT.

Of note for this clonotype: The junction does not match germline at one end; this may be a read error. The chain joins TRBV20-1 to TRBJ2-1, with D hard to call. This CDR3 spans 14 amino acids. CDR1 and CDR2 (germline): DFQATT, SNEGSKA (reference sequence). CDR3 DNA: TGCAGCGCTAGGGCTTTCGGCTCCTACAATGAGCAGTTCTTC. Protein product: CSARAFGSYNEQFF.

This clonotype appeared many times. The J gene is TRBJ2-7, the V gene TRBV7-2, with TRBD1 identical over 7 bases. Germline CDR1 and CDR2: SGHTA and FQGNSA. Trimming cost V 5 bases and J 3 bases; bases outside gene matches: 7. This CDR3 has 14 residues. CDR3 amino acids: CASSHRDRHYEQYF. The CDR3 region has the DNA TGTGCCAGCAGCCACCGGGACAGACACTACGAGCAGTACTTC.

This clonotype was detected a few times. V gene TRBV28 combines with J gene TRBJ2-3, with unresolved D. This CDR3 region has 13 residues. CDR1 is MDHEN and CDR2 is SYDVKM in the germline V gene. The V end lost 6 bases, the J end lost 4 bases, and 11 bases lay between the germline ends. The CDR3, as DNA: TGTGCCAGCAGATCGGTGGGTGCAGATACGCAGTATTTT. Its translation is CASRSVGADTQYF.

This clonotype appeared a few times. In DNA, the CDR3 is TGCGCCAGCAGCCAAGAAGGCAGTTTTGCTAGCACAGATACGCAGTATTTT. Translated: CASSQEGSFASTDTQYF. The V call is TRBV4-3, the J call TRBJ2-3; D not certain. CDR1 LGHNA and CDR2 YSLEER come from the germline V gene. This CDR3 has 17 residues. Trimming removed 0 bases from V and 0 bases from J, with 13 bases in between.

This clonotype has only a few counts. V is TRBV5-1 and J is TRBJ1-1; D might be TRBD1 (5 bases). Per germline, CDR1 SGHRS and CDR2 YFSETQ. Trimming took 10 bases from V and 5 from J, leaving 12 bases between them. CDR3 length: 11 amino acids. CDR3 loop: CARPGGTEAFF. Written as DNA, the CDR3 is TGCGCCCGCCCGGGGGGGACTGAAGCTTTCTTT.

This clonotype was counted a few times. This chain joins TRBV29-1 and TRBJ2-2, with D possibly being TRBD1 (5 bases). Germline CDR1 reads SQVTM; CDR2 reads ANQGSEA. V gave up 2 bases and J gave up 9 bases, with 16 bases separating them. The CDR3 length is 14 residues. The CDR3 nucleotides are TGCAGCGTTGAATTTCCAGGGATTGACTGGGAGCTGTTTTTT. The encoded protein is CSVEFPGIDWELFF.

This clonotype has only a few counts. CDR3 sequence reads: CASSLAGVAINYNEQFF. The CDR3 DNA sequence: TGCGCCAGCAGCTTGGCCGGGGTGGCCATCAACTACAATGAGCAGTTCTTC. This chain joins TRBV5-1 and TRBJ2-1; TRBD2 might be the D (5 bases). Trimming took off 0 bases at V and 3 bases at J, with 16 bases between the two ends. The CDR3 runs to 17 residues. CDR1 and CDR2 (germline): SGHRS, YFSETQ.

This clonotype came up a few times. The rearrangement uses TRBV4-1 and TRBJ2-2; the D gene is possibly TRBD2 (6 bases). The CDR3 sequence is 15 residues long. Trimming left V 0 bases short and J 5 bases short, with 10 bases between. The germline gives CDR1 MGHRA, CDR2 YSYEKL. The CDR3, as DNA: TGCGCCAGCAGCCAAGATCAAAGCGGGACCGGGGAGCTGTTTTTT. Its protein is CASSQDQSGTGELFF.

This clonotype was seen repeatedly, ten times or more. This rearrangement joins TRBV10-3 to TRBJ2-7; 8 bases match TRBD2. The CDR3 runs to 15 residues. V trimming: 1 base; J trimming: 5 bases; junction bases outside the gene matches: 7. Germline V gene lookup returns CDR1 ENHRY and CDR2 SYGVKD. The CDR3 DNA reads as TGTGCCATCAGTGAGTGGGGCGGGGGGCCGCACGAGCAGTACTTC. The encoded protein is CAISEWGGGPHEQYF.

CDR3 DNA: TGTGCCAGCAGTTACTCGGACAGGCGGAATGAAGCTTTCTTT. Its protein product is CASSYSDRRNEAFF. This chain joins TRBV6-2 or TRBV6-3 and TRBJ1-1, with TRBD1 matching over 7 bases. Trimming took 0 bases from V and 7 from J; bases not matched to a gene: 5. Germline CDR1 reads MNHEY; CDR2 reads SVGEGT. The CDR3 loop spans 14 amino acids.

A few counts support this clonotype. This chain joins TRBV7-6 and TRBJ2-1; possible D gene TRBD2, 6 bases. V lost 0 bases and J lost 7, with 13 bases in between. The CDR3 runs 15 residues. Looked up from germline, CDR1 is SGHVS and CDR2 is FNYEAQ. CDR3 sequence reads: CASSLARNGGNEQFF. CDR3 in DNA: TGTGCCAGCAGCTTAGCGCGTAACGGGGGTAATGAGCAGTTCTTC.

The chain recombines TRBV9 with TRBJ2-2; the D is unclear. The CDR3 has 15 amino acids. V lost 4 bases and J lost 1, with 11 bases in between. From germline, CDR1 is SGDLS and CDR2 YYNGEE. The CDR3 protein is CASSPLLENTGELFF. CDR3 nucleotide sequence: TGTGCCAGCAGCCCCCTTCTAGAGAACACCGGGGAGCTGTTTTTT. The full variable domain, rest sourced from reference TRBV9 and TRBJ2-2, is DSGVTQTPKHLITATGQRVTLRCSPRSGDLSVYWYQQSLDQGLQFLIQYYNGEERAKGNILERFSAQQFPDLHSELNLSSLELGDSALYFCASSPLLENTGELFFGEGSRLTVL.

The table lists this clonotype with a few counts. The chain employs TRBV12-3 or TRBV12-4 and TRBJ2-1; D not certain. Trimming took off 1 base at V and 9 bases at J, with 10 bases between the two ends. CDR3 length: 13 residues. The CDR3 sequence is CASSLGTVSEQFF. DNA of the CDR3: TGTGCCAGCAGTTTAGGCACCGTGAGTGAGCAGTTCTTC.

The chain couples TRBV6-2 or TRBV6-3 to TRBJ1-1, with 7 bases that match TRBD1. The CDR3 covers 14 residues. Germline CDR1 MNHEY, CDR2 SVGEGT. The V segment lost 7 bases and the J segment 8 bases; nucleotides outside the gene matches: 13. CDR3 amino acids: CASTLQGPGGEAFF. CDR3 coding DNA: TGTGCCAGCACCCTACAGGGGCCTGGAGGGGAAGCTTTCTTT.

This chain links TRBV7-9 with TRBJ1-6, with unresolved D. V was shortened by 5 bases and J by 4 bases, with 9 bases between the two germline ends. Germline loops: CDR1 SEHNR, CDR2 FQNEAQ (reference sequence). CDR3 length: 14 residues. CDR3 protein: CASSPGKYNSPLHF. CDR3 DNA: TGTGCCAGCAGCCCGGGGAAATATAATTCACCCCTCCACTTT.

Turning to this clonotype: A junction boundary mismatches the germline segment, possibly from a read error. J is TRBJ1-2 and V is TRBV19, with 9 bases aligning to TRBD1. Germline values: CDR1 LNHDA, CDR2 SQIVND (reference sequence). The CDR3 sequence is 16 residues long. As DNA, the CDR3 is TGTGACAGTAGTGCCGGACAGGGGACTGCACCTGGAGGCTACACCTTC. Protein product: CDSSAGQGTAPGGYTF.

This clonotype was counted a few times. The CDR3 here is CASSEFWSTDTQYF. DNA of the CDR3: TGTGCCAGCAGTGAATTTTGGAGCACAGATACGCAGTATTTT. This rearrangement joins TRBV12-3 or TRBV12-4 to TRBJ2-3, with D hard to call. V was clipped by 5 bases and J by 0 bases, with 9 bases between them. This CDR3 has 14 amino acids.

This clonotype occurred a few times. The CDR3 DNA sequence: TGTGCCAGCACAGAGGGGGGGGTTGGGGCCAACGTCCTGACTTTC. Its protein is CASTEGGVGANVLTF. The V gene is TRBV6-6, the J gene TRBJ2-6, with D possibly being TRBD2 (7 bases). Deletions cut 7 bases from V and 3 bases from J, with 13 bases between. The V gene's germline CDR1 is MNHNY and CDR2 SVGAGI (reference sequence). The CDR3 covers 15 residues.